This T cell receptor beta chain was captured in a study of CD8 T cells in ankylosing spondylitis. Broader study findings: The authors reported significant enrichment of disease-linked clones in matched ankylosing spondylitis synovial fluid. Ankylosing spondylitis blood appeared to be characterized by a TCR beta motif of under ten highly homologous variants.

Germline V gives CDR1 SEHNR, CDR2 FQNEAQ (reference sequence). This CDR3 has 16 residues. V shed 5 bases and J shed 2 bases, with 17 bases lying between them. To note about this clonotype: The antigen is not known.

Making the TCR beta libraries involved quantitative 5'-RACE with molecular barcodes. One entry per CDR3 protein results from TCRdb running MiXCR on the 5' RACE reads. The sample contains over 400,000 distinct CDR3 sequences, 25% to 30% of which appear only once. The chain employs TRBV7-9 and TRBJ2-3; D gene ambiguous. The sequencing sample was made of blood, either unsorted or a sorted T cell fraction (not recorded which). This TCR was sampled from a male donor with ankylosing spondylitis. CDR3 nucleotides: TGTGCCAGCAGCCTCTCGGAACTTCTAGACACAGATACGCAGTATTTT. This codes for CASSLSELLDTDTQYF. The whole variable domain, remainder taken from reference TRBV7-9 and TRBJ2-3, is DTGVSQNPRHKITKRGQNVTFRCDPISEHNRLYWYRQTLGQGPEFLTYFQNEAQLEKSRLLSDRFSAERPKGSFSTLEIQRTEQGDSAMYLCASSLSELLDTDTQYFGPGTRLTVL.